This T cell receptor beta chain came from a study of shared clonotypes between healthy human individuals. Per the original methods: Filtering differed since immunoSEQ provided only junctions, with no quality scores. Method: immunoSEQ multiplex PCR; TCRdb's copy keeps in-frame clones and lacks some. D and trimming come from the DNA, and the V and J calls and clone size come from that table. The data hold approximately 840,000 clones, with approximately 96% observed a single time. CD45RO-negative, CCR7-positively selected cells formed the naive CD8 fraction, excluding terminally differentiated effector memory CD45RA+ cells. The length of the CDR3 is 12 residues. The germline V and J ends were trimmed by 5 bases and 2 bases, with 9 bases remaining between them. Germline V gene data show CDR1 as SQVTM and CDR2 as ANQGSEA.

The TCR was taken from a man under 40 in good health. The chain employs TRBV29-1 and TRBJ1-2; D remains ambiguous. The sample taken for sequencing was naive CD8+ T cells sorted from blood. CDR3 nucleotide sequence: TGCAGCGTTTACATGCCCAACTATGGCTACACCTTC. Amino acid sequence: CSVYMPNYGYTF.